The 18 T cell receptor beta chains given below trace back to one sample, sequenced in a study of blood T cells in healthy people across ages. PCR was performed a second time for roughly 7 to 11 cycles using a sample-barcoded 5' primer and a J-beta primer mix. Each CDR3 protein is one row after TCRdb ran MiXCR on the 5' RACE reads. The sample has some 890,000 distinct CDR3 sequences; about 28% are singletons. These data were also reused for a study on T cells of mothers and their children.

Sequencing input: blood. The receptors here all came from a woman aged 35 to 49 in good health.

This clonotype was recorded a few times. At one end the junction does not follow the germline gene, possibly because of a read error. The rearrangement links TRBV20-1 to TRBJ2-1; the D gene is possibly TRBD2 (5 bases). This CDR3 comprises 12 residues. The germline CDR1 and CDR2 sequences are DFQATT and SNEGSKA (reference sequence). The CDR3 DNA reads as TGCAGCGCTAGATGGAGCGGCGCTGAGCAGTTCTTC. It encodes CSARWSGAEQFF.

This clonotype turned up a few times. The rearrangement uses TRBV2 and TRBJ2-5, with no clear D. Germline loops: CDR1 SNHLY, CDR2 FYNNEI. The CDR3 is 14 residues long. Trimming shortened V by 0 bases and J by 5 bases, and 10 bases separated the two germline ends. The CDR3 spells CASSEATMGETQYF. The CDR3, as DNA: TGTGCCAGCAGTGAAGCAACGATGGGGGAGACCCAGTACTTC.

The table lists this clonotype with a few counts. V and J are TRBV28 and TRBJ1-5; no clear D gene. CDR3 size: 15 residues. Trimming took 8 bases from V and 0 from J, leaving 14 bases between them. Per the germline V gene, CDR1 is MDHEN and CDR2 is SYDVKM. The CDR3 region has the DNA TGTGCCAGCCTCCAACGGGTAGATAGCAATCAGCCCCAGCATTTT. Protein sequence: CASLQRVDSNQPQHF.

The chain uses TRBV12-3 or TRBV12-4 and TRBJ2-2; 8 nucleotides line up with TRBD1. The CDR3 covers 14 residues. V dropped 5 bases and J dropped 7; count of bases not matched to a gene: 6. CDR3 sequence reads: CASSLTGVVGELFF. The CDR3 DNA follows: TGTGCCAGCAGTCTGACAGGGGTAGTCGGGGAGCTGTTTTTT.

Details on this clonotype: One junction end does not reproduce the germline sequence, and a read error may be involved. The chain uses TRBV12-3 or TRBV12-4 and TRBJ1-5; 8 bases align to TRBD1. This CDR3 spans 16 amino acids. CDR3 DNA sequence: TGTGCCCGCAGCCAGAGCAGGGGGCAGAGCAATCAGCCCCAGCATTTT. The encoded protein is CARSQSRGQSNQPQHF.

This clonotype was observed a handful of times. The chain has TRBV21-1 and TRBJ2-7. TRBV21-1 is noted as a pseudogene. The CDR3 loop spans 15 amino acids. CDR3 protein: CASRTSRKSSYEQYF. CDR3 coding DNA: TGTGCCAGCAGGACATCCCGTAAGAGCTCCTACGAGCAGTACTTC.

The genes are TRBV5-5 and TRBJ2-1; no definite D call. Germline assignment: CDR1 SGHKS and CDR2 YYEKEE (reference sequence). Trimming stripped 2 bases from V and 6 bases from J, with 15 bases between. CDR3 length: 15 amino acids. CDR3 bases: TGTGCCAGCAGCTTAACAGACATTTTTAGCAATGAGCAGTTCTTC. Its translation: CASSLTDIFSNEQFF. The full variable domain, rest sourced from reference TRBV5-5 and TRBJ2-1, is DAGVTQSPTHLIKTRGQQVTLRCSPISGHKSVSWYQQVLGQGPQFIFQYYEKEERGRGNFPDRFSARQFPNYSSELNVNALLLGDSALYLCASSLTDIFSNEQFFGPGTRLTVL.

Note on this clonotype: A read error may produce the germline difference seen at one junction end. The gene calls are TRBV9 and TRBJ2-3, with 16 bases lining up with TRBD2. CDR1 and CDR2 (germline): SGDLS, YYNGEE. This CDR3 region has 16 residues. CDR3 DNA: TGTGTCAGCAGCGCCTCGGGACTAGCGGGGGGGGATACGCAGTATTTT. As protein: CVSSASGLAGGDTQYF. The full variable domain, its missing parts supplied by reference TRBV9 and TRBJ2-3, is DSGVTQTPKHLITATGQRVTLRCSPRSGDLSVYWYQQSLDQGLQFLIQYYNGEERAKGNILERFSAQQFPDLHSELNLSSLELGDSALYFCVSSASGLAGGDTQYFGPGTRLTVL.

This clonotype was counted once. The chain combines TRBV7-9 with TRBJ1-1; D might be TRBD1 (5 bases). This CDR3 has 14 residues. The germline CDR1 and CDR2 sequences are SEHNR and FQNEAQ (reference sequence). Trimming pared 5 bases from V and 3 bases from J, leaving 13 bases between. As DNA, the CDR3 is TGTGCCAGCAGCCCGAAGGGGCGGGACACTGAAGCTTTCTTT. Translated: CASSPKGRDTEAFF.

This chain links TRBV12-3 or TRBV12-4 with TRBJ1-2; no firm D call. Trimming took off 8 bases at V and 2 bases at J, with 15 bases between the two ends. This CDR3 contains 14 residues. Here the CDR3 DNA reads TGTGCCAGCGGCTTAACGGACGGGAACTATGGCTACACCTTC. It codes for CASGLTDGNYGYTF.

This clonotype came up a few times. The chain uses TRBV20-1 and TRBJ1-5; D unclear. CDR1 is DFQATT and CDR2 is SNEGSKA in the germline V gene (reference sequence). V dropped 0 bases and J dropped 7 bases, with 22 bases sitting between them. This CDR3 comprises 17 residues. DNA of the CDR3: TGCAGTGCTAGAGATCGGCGGACGGGTGGGTCGGAACAGCCCCAGCATTTT. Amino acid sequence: CSARDRRTGGSEQPQHF.

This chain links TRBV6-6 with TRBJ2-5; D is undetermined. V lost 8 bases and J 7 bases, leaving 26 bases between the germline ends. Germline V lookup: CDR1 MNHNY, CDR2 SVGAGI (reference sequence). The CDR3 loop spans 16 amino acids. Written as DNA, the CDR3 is TGTGCCAGCGGTGATGTCGGTCGCGATTCCATGGGGACCCAGTACTTC. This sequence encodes CASGDVGRDSMGTQYF.

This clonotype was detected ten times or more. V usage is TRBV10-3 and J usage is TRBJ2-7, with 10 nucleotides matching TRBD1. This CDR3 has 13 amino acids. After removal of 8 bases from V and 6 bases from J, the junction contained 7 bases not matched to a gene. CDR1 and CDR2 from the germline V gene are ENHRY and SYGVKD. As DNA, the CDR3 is TGTGCCATCGCCCCGGGACAGGGGCTCGAGCAGTACTTC. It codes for CAIAPGQGLEQYF.

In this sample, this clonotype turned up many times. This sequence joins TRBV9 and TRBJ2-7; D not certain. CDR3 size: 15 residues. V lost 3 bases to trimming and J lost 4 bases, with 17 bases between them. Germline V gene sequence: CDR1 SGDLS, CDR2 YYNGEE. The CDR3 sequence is CASSEDGVSGYEQYF. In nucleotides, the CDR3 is TGTGCCAGCAGCGAAGACGGTGTCTCCGGGTACGAGCAGTACTTC.

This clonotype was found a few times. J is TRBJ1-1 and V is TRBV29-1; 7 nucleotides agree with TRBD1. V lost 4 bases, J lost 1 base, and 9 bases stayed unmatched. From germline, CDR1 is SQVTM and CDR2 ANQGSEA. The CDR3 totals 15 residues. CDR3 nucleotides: TGCAGCGTTGTCGTTAGGGGGCTTGGGAACACTGAAGCTTTCTTT. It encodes CSVVVRGLGNTEAFF.

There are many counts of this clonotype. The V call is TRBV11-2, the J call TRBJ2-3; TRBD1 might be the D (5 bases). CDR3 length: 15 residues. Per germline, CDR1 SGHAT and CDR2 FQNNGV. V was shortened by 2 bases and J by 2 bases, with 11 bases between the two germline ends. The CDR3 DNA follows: TGTGCCAGCAGCTTATTGGGGCTATACACAGATACGCAGTATTTT. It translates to CASSLLGLYTDTQYF.

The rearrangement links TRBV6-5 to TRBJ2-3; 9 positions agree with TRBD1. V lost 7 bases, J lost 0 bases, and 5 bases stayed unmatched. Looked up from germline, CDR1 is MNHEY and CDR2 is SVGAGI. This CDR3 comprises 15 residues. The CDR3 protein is CASNLQGASTDTQYF. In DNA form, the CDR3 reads TGTGCCAGCAACCTACAGGGGGCAAGCACAGATACGCAGTATTTT.

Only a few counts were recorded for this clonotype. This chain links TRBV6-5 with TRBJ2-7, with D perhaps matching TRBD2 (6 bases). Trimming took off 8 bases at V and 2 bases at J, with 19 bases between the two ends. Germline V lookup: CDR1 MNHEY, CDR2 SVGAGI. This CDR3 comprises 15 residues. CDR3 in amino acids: CASRARGRQTYEQYF. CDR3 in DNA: TGTGCCAGCCGGGCGCGGGGACGGCAAACCTACGAGCAGTACTTC.